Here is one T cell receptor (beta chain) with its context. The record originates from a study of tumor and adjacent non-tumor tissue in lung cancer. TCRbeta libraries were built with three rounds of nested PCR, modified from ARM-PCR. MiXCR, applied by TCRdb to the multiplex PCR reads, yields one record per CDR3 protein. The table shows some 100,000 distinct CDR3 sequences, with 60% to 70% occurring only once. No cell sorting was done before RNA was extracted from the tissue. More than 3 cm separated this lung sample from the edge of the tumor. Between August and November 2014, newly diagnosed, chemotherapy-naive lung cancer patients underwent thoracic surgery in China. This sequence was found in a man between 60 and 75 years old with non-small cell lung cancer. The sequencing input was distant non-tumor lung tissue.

In nucleotides, the CDR3 is TGTGCCAGCAGCAAAACTAGCGCGGACAACGGGGAGCTGTTTTTT. This translates into CASSKTSADNGELFF. V gene TRBV6-2 or TRBV6-3 combines with J gene TRBJ2-2, with 7 bases fitting TRBD2. V trimming: 6 bases; J trimming: 7 bases; junction bases outside the gene matches: 11. Germline V gene lookup returns CDR1 MNHEY and CDR2 SVGEGT. This CDR3 spans 15 amino acids.